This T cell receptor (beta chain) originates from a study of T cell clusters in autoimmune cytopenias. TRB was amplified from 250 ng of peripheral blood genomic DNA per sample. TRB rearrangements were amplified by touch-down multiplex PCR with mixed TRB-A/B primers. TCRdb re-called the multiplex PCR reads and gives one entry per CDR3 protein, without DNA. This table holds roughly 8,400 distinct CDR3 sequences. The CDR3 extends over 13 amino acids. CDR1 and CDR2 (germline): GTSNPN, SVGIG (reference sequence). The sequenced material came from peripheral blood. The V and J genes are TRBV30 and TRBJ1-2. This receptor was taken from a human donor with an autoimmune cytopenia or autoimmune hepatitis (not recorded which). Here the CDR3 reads CAWSLGDYYGYTF.